Included here is one T cell receptor (beta chain) sequence, with context. This CDR3 is 13 amino acids long. V was cut by 2 bases and J by 7 bases, with 11 bases left in between. Authors' processing steps: Reference gene primer amplification in the assay estimated nucleated cell counts. Method: immunoSEQ multiplex PCR; TCRdb's copy keeps in-frame clones and lacks some. That table gives V, J and clone size, and the DNA gave D and trimming. The sample lists 250,000 or so clones, about nine tenths occurring once. These data are taken from a study of blood T cell repertoires in COVID-19. Study context: The United States, Italy and Spain supplied acute and convalescent COVID-19 samples. Sources were T cells, B-cell-depleted T cells, or PBMCs; the material itself was cDNA or gDNA.

The TCR comes from a woman aged 40 to 50 who had recovered from COVID-19. The chain couples TRBV12-3 or TRBV12-4 to TRBJ1-1; D is unclear. Sequenced material: peripheral blood. The CDR3: CASSLRSGDEAFF. DNA for the CDR3: TGTGCCAGCAGTTTAAGGTCCGGGGATGAAGCTTTCTTT.